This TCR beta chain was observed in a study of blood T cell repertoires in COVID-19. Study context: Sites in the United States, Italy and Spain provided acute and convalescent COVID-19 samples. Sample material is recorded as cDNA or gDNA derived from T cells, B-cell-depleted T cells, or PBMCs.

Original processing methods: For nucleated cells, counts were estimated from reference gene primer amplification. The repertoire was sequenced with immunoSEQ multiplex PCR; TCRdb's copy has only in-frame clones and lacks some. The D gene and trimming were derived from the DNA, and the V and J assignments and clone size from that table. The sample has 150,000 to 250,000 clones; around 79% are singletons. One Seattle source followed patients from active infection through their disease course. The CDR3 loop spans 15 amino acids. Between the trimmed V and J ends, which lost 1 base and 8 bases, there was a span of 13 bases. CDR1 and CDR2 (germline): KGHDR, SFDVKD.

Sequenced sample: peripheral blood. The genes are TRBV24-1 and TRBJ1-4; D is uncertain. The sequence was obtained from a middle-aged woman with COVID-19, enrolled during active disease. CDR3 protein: CATSDFGQWREKLFF. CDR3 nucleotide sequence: TGTGCCACCAGTGATTTCGGGCAGTGGAGGGAAAAACTGTTTTTT.